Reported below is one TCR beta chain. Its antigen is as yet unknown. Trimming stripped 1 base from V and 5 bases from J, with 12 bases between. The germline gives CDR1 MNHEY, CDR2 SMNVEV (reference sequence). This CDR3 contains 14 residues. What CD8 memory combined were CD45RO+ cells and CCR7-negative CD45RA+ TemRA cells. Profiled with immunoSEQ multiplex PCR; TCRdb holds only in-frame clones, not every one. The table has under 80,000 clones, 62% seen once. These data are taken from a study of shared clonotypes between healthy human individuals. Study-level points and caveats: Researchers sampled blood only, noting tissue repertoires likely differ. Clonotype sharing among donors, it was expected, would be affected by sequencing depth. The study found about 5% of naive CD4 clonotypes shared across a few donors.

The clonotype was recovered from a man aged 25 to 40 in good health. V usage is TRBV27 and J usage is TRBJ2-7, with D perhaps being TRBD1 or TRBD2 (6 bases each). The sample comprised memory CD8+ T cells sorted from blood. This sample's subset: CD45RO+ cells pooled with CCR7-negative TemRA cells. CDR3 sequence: CASSLLGGADEQYF. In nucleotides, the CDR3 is TGTGCCAGCAGTTTATTGGGGGGCGCGGACGAGCAGTACTTC.